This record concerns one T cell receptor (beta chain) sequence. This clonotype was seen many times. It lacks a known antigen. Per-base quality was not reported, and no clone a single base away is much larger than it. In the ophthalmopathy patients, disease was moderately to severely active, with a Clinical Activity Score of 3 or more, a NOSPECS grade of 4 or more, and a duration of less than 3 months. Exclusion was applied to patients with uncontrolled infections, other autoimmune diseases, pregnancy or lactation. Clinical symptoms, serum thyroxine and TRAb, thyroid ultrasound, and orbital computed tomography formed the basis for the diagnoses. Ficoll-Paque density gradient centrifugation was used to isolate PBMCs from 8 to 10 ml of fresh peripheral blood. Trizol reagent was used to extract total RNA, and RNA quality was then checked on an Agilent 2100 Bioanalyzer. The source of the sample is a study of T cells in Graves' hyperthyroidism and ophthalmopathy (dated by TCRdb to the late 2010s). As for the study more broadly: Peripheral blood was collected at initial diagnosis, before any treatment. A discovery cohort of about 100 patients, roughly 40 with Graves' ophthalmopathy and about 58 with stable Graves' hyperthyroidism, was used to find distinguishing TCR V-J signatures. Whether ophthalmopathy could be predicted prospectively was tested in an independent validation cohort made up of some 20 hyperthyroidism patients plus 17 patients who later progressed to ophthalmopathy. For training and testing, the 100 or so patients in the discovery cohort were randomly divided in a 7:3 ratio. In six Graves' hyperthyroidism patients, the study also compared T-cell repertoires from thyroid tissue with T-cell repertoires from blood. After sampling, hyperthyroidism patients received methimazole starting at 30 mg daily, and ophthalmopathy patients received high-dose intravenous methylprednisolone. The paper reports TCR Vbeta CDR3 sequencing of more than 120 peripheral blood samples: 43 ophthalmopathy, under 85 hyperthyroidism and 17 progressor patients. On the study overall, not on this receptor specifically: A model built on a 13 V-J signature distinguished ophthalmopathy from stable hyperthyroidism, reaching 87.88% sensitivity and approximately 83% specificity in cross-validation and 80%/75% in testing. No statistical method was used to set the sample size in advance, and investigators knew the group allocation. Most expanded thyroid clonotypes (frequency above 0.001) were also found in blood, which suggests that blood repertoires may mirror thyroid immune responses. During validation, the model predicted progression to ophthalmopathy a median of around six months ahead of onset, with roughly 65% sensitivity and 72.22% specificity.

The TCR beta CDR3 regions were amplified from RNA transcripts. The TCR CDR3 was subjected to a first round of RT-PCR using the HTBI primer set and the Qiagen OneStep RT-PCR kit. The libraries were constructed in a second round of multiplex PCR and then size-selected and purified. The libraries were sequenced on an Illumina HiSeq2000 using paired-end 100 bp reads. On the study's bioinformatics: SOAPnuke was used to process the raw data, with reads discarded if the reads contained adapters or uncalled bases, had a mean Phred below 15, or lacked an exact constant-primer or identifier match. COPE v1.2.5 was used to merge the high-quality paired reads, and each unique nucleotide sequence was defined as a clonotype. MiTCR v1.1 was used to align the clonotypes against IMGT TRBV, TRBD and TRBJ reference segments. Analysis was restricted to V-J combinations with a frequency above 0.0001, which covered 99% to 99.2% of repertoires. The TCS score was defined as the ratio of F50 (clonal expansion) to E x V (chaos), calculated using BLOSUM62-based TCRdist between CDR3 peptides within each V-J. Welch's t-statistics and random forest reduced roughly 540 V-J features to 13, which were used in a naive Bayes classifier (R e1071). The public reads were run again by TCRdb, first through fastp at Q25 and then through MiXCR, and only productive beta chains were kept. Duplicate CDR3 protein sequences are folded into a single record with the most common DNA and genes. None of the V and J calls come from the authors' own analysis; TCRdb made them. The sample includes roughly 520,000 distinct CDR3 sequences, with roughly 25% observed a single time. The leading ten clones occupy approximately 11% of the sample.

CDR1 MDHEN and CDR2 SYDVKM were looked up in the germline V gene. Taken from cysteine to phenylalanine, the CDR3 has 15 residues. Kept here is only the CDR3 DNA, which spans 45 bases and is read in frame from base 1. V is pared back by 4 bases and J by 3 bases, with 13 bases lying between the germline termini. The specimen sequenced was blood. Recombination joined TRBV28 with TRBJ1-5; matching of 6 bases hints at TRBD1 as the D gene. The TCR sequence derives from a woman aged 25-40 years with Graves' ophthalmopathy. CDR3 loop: CASSSYGGSNQPQHF. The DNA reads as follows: TGTGCCAGCAGTTCCTATGGGGGCTCCAATCAGCCCCAGCATTTT.